The 27 T cell receptor beta chains below all came from one sample that was sequenced in a study of T cells in Graves' hyperthyroidism and ophthalmopathy. Amplification targeted TCR beta CDR3 regions from RNA transcripts. The HTBI set primed first-round TCR CDR3 RT-PCR. MiXCR, applied by TCRdb to the multiplex PCR reads, yields one record per CDR3 protein. This table holds roughly 750,000 distinct CDR3 sequences, 16% found once. Specimen: blood. These receptor sequences come from a man between 18 and 35 years old with Graves' hyperthyroidism.

The chain combines TRBV7-9 with TRBJ1-1; D gene unclear. This CDR3 is built from 14 residues. Germline values: CDR1 SEHNR, CDR2 FQNEAQ (reference sequence). Trimming took 5 bases from V and 5 from J, leaving 15 bases between them. CDR3 nucleotides: TGTGCCAGCAGCCTATTGACGCTGGCGACTGAAGCTTTCTTT. Protein: CASSLLTLATEAFF.

The chain couples TRBV6-1 to TRBJ2-3; 9 nucleotides agree with TRBD2. The CDR3 runs 15 residues. Germline values: CDR1 MNHNS, CDR2 SASEGT. V was clipped by 8 bases and J by 10 bases; unmatched bases: 16. DNA for the CDR3: TGTGCCAGCGCACCGGGACTAGCTTCACCAGGGTCGCAGTATTTT. This encodes CASAPGLASPGSQYF.

This clonotype was picked up many times. The V and J genes are TRBV30 and TRBJ2-7; TRBD2 is a possible D gene (5 bases). The CDR3 covers 13 residues. Trimming took 2 bases from V and 1 from J, leaving 9 bases between them. Germline-derived CDR1 and CDR2 are GTSNPN and SVGIG (reference sequence). Written as DNA, the CDR3 is TGTGCCTGGAGTACGGGAAGGTCCTACGAGCAGTACTTC. Protein sequence: CAWSTGRSYEQYF.

The chain employs TRBV18 and TRBJ2-7, with 7 positions matching TRBD1. This CDR3 region has 16 residues. Unmatched junction bases numbered 13, after V lost 5 bases and J lost 3 bases. Germline V gene sequence: CDR1 KGHSH, CDR2 LQKENI. The CDR3 nucleotides read TGTGCCAGCTCATCCCTCCCCGGGACAGTAGACTACGAGCAGTACTTC. It yields the protein CASSSLPGTVDYEQYF.

This clonotype was seen only a few times. The rearrangement uses TRBV20-1 and TRBJ1-5; D remains unclear. The CDR3 has 12 residues. Germline V gene data show CDR1 as DFQATT and CDR2 as SNEGSKA (reference sequence). Trimming shortened V by 2 bases and J by 4 bases, and 6 bases separated the two germline ends. DNA of the CDR3: TGCAGTGCTAGAAAATTGAATCAGCCCCAGCATTTT. Encoded protein: CSARKLNQPQHF.

V usage is TRBV29-1 and J usage is TRBJ2-7; 8 positions agree with TRBD1. Germline CDR1 and CDR2: SQVTM and ANQGSEA. V lost 6 bases to trimming and J lost 1 base; unmatched junction nucleotides: 8. CDR3 length equals 14 residues. The CDR3 sequence: CSVAAGQDSYEQYF. The DNA for the CDR3 is TGCAGCGTGGCCGCGGGACAGGATTCCTACGAGCAGTACTTC.

This clonotype was observed at least ten times. The V call is TRBV30, the J call TRBJ1-1, with 8 bases identical to TRBD1. CDR1 and CDR2 (germline): GTSNPN, SVGIG (reference sequence). V gave up 5 bases and J gave up 11 bases; unmatched junction bases: 4. CDR3 length: 10 residues. The CDR3 spells CAWEQGEAFF. CDR3 nucleotides: TGTGCCTGGGAACAGGGGGAGGCTTTCTTT.

In this sample, this clonotype turned up many times. The chain is built from TRBV6-5 and TRBJ2-2, with D uncertain. Trimming shortened V by 1 base and J by 6 bases, and 6 bases separated the two germline ends. Germline CDR1 is MNHEY and CDR2 is SVGAGI. There are 13 residues in the CDR3. The CDR3 is CASSYLGSGELFF. CDR3 nucleotide sequence: TGTGCCAGCAGTTACTTGGGTTCCGGGGAGCTGTTTTTT.

This clonotype occurred a few times. The gene calls are TRBV20-1 and TRBJ2-1, with a weak D call TRBD2 (6 bases). The germline CDR1 and CDR2 sequences are DFQATT and SNEGSKA (reference sequence). The CDR3 has 12 residues. V was trimmed by 6 bases and J by 8 bases, leaving 14 bases between them. CDR3: CSASNPGDEQFF. The CDR3 DNA reads TGCAGTGCGTCAAACCCGGGGGATGAGCAGTTCTTC.

In this sample, this clonotype turned up a few times. The rearrangement links TRBV28 to TRBJ2-4; perhaps TRBD2 as D (5 bases). This CDR3 has 16 residues. The V gene's germline CDR1 is MDHEN and CDR2 SYDVKM. The ends were cut back, 10 bases at V and 3 bases at J, with 22 bases in the middle. CDR3 sequence (DNA): TGTGCCACCACTCGGGATTCGTCGGTTGACAAAAACATTCAGTACTTC. Amino acids: CATTRDSSVDKNIQYF.

This clonotype was seen at least ten times. This rearrangement joins TRBV20-1 to TRBJ2-3, with D hard to call. The length of the CDR3 is 12 residues. CDR1 is DFQATT and CDR2 is SNEGSKA in the germline V gene (reference sequence). The CDR3 DNA is TGCAGGGCCAAGCCCAGCACAGATACGCAGTATTTT. Its protein is CRAKPSTDTQYF.

This clonotype showed up just a few times. The CDR3 protein is CSVFPGNTEAFF. CDR3 DNA sequence: TGCAGCGTTTTTCCAGGGAACACTGAAGCTTTCTTT. The genes are TRBV29-1 and TRBJ1-1; D gene ambiguous. The CDR3 spans 12 residues. V shed 5 bases and J shed 1 base, with 8 bases lying between them. Germline V gene data show CDR1 as SQVTM and CDR2 as ANQGSEA.

This clonotype showed up many times. The V call is TRBV7-2, the J call TRBJ2-1, with TRBD2 as a possible D gene (6 bases). This CDR3 is 16 amino acids long. Between the trimmed V and J ends, which lost 1 base and 10 bases, there was a span of 20 bases. In germline, CDR1 is SGHTA, CDR2 FQGNSA. DNA of the CDR3: TGTGCCAGCAGCTTAGACGGGAGTGGGTATGCCTGGGAGCAGTTCTTC. It yields the protein CASSLDGSGYAWEQFF.

A few counts support this clonotype. The chain combines TRBV28 with TRBJ1-4; D not certain. CDR3 length: 14 residues. V was clipped by 3 bases and J by 5 bases, with 10 bases between them. CDR1 is MDHEN and CDR2 is SYDVKM in the germline V gene. The CDR3 region has the DNA TGTGCCAGCAGTTTGATGGTGGAAAATGAAAAACTGTTTTTT. Translation: CASSLMVENEKLFF.

This clonotype has only a few counts. This chain joins TRBV9 and TRBJ2-5, with TRBD2 identical over 7 bases. V lost 4 bases and J lost 5; bases outside the gene matches: 17. This CDR3 comprises 17 residues. Per the germline V gene, CDR1 is SGDLS and CDR2 is YYNGEE. CDR3 DNA: TGTGCCAGCAGCCCCCTGGGGGGGGTGACTATCGGGGAGACCCAGTACTTC. Translated, it gives CASSPLGGVTIGETQYF.

This clonotype showed up just a few times. This rearrangement joins TRBV7-9 to TRBJ2-1; TRBD2 is a possible D gene (5 bases). Germline V gives CDR1 SEHNR, CDR2 FQNEAQ (reference sequence). CDR3 length: 16 amino acids. The V end was cut by 5 bases, the J end by 1 base, with 15 bases between. CDR3 sequence: CASSPAGQPSYNEQFF. CDR3 sequence (DNA): TGTGCCAGCAGCCCTGCGGGTCAACCTTCCTACAATGAGCAGTTCTTC.

The genes are TRBV6-2 or TRBV6-3 and TRBJ2-2, with 8 bases identical to TRBD2. There are 15 residues in the CDR3. Germline loops: CDR1 MNHEY, CDR2 SVGEGT. Trimming at V came to 6 bases and at J to 0 bases, leaving 3 bases not matched to a gene. The CDR3 protein is CASRYSGTNTGELFF. In nucleotides, the CDR3 is TGTGCCAGCAGATATAGCGGGACGAACACCGGGGAGCTGTTTTTT.

This clonotype came up many times. The chain uses TRBV11-2 and TRBJ1-1; D perhaps matches TRBD1 (6 bases). V lost 5 bases and J 5 bases, leaving 21 bases between the germline ends. The germline V gene has CDR1 SGHAT and CDR2 FQNNGV. This CDR3 region has 16 residues. The CDR3 bases are TGTGCCAGCAGCCTCAAATGGGCGGGGGCGAGGACTGAAGCTTTCTTT. Translation gives CASSLKWAGARTEAFF.

This clonotype showed up many times. This chain uses TRBV11-3 with TRBJ2-7, with TRBD2 matching 9 bases. V lost 1 base, J lost 3 bases, and 4 bases stayed unmatched. The CDR3 sequence is 15 residues long. Germline-derived CDR1 and CDR2 are SGHNT and YENEEA. In DNA, the CDR3 is TGTGCCAGCAGCTTAGTCCCTAGCGGGAACTACGAGCAGTACTTC. Translated: CASSLVPSGNYEQYF.

This clonotype was detected ten times or more. J is TRBJ2-1 and V is TRBV28; tentatively, D is TRBD2 (6 bases). Trimming removed 6 bases from V and 10 bases from J, with 13 bases in between. This CDR3 region has 12 residues. Germline V gene sequence: CDR1 MDHEN, CDR2 SYDVKM. CDR3 DNA sequence: TGTGCCAGCAGGCCGGGACTTAAGGAGCAGTTCTTC. Residues: CASRPGLKEQFF.

The table lists this clonotype with many counts. The chain carries TRBV28 and TRBJ2-7; 7 bases are a match to TRBD1. CDR1 is MDHEN and CDR2 is SYDVKM in the germline V gene. V lost 3 bases and J lost 6; bases outside the gene matches: 8. There are 14 residues in the CDR3. In DNA, the CDR3 is TGTGCCAGCAGTTTTTCGACAGGGCCTAGCGAGCAGTACTTC. It is translated as CASSFSTGPSEQYF.

In this sample, this clonotype turned up many times. The V call is TRBV2, the J call TRBJ2-1; tentatively, D is TRBD1 or TRBD2 (6 bases each). The V end lost 3 bases, the J end lost 9 bases, and 12 bases lay between the germline ends. CDR1 SNHLY and CDR2 FYNNEI come from the germline V gene. The CDR3 is 13 residues long. CDR3 sequence: CASSDEGGVEQFF. CDR3 in DNA: TGTGCCAGCAGTGATGAGGGGGGAGTTGAGCAGTTCTTC. The variable domain in full, completed from reference TRBV2 and TRBJ2-1, reads EPEVTQTPSHQVTQMGQEVILRCVPISNHLYFYWYRQILGQKVEFLVSFYNNEISEKSEIFDDQFSVERPDGSNFTLKIRSTKLEDSAMYFCASSDEGGVEQFFGPGTRLTVL.

This clonotype came up a few times. V usage is TRBV6-2 or TRBV6-3 and J usage is TRBJ1-1, with D perhaps TRBD1 (5 bases). The CDR3 sequence is 14 residues long. V was pared by 0 bases and J by 6 bases, with 11 bases between. In germline, CDR1 is MNHEY, CDR2 SVGEGT. This CDR3 reads CASSYSYGAAEAFF. The CDR3 DNA sequence: TGTGCCAGCAGTTACTCTTACGGGGCCGCTGAAGCTTTCTTT.

The genes are TRBV7-9 and TRBJ2-3, with D hard to call. The V gene lost 1 base and the J gene lost 2 bases, with 7 bases spanning the gap. Germline CDR1 is SEHNR and CDR2 is FQNEAQ (reference sequence). The CDR3 contains 14 residues. The CDR3 DNA is TGTGCCAGCAGCTTAGGTTCGGCCACAGATACGCAGTATTTT. Encoded protein: CASSLGSATDTQYF.

At least ten counts were recorded for this clonotype. The chain is built from TRBV7-2 and TRBJ2-7; D is perhaps TRBD2 (6 bases). Germline CDR1 is SGHTA and CDR2 is FQGNSA. V was trimmed by 6 bases and J by 2 bases, leaving 11 bases between them. The CDR3 is 13 amino acids. CDR3 region: CASRDSGTYEQYF. DNA for the CDR3: TGTGCCAGCAGGGATAGCGGCACCTACGAGCAGTACTTC. The variable domain in full, with the rest retrieved from reference TRBV7-2 and TRBJ2-7, is GAGVSQSPSNKVTEKGKDVELRCDPISGHTALYWYRQSLGQGLEFLIYFQGNSAPDKSGLPSDRFSAERTGGSVSTLTIQRTQQEDSAVYLCASRDSGTYEQYFGPGTRLTVT.

About this clonotype: This may be a read error, as it is one base from a much larger clone. The chain carries TRBV24-1 and TRBJ1-1; D uncertain. The CDR3 covers 13 residues. Trimming shortened V by 7 bases and J by 0 bases, and 8 bases separated the two germline ends. Germline lookup yields CDR1 KGHDR and CDR2 SFDVKD. CDR3 coding DNA: TGTGCCACCAGAGACTCCGTGAACACTGAAGCTTTCTTT. Protein product: CATRDSVNTEAFF.

This clonotype was observed many times. V usage is TRBV7-3 and J usage is TRBJ2-1, with 10 bases aligning to TRBD2. J lost 8 bases, V lost 5 bases, and 9 bases had no gene match. Germline CDR1 SGHTA, CDR2 FQGTGA. The CDR3 runs to 15 residues. The CDR3 sequence is CASSPLAGEVHEQFF. CDR3 nucleotide sequence: TGTGCCAGCAGCCCGCTAGCGGGAGAAGTGCATGAGCAGTTCTTC.